This T cell receptor (beta chain) emerged from a study of molecular identifiers for immune sequencing clone quantification. Overall study results and limits: Spiked-in Jurkat TCR RNA corresponding to one cell was reported as detectable against over 900,000 naive cells.

Losses at the gene ends were 6 bases for V and 5 bases for J; bases not matched to a gene: 8. The CDR3 is 14 residues long. Looked up from germline, CDR1 is DFQATT and CDR2 is SNEGSKA (reference sequence). This clonotype was seen repeatedly, ten times or more. Its antigen is undetermined. TCRdb used MiXCR to reprocess the PCR reads, holding one entry per CDR3 protein. The sample gives about half a million distinct CDR3 sequences, less than 30% of which show up once; roughly 0.79% is in the top ten. The receptor's source is a human donor in good health. Some libraries in this study had Jurkat cell RNA spiked in. This rearrangement joins TRBV20-1 to TRBJ2-7; 12 bases match TRBD2. Input material: naive CD8+ T cells from blood, with Jurkat cell RNA spiked in. Subset: FACS-sorted CD8+CD4-CCR7+CD45RA+ naive T cells. The CDR3 DNA follows: TGCAGTGCCCCAAGACTAGCGGGAGCGCACGAGCAGTACTTC. Its translation: CSAPRLAGAHEQYF.